This TCR beta chain emerged from a study of T cells after yellow fever vaccination. Worth noting for this clonotype: Antigen specificity is unknown.

TCRdb redid the calling of the 5' RACE reads with MiXCR, one entry per CDR3 protein. This sample has over 300,000 distinct CDR3 sequences, with around 7% found just once. Germline values: CDR1 DFQATT, CDR2 SNEGSKA (reference sequence). With V trimmed by 0 bases and J by 6 bases, 4 bases remained unmatched. The CDR3 is 15 amino acids. General study findings and limits: Reappearance after the booster was observed for most primary-vaccination clones (roughly 97% CD4, over 70% CD8). Researchers noted that a small share of clonotypes showed up in both CD4 and CD8 compartments.

The sequencing here drew on PBMCs, taken around 45 days after the first yellow fever vaccination. The sequence derives from a man younger than 30 who received the YFV17D yellow fever vaccine. This sequence joins TRBV20-1 and TRBJ2-5, with 13 bases that match TRBD2. The CDR3 region is CSARDWTSGGKTQYF. The CDR3 DNA sequence: TGCAGTGCTAGAGATTGGACTAGCGGGGGAAAGACCCAGTACTTC.